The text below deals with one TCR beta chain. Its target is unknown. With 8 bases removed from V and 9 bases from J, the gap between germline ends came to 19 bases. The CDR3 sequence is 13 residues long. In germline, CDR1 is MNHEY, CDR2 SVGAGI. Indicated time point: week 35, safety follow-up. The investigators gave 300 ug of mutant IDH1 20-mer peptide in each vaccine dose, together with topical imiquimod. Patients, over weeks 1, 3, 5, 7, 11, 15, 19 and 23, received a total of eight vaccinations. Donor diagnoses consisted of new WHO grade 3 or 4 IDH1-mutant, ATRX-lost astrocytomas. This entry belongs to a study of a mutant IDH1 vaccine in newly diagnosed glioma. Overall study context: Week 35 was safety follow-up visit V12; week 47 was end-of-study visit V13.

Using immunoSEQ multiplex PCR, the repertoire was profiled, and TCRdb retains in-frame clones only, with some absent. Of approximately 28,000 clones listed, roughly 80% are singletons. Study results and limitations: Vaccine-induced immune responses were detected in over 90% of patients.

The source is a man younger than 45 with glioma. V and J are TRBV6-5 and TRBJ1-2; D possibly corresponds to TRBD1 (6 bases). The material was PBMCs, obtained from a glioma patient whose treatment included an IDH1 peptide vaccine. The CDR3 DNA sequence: TGTGCCAGCGGAGGGGGGGCCCTACTGAGCTACACCTTC. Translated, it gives CASGGGALLSYTF.